The 28 T cell receptor beta chains listed next were all sequenced from one sample in a study of human T cells and chemical hapten exposure. TCRdb reprocessed the RACE reads via MiXCR and lists one record per CDR3 protein. The table lists 95,000 to 150,000 distinct CDR3 sequences, less than 15% of them singletons. Time point denoted: pre-sensitization, week 0. Regarding treatment: therapeutic diphenylcyclopropenone sensitization with weekly scalp DPC. The input for sequencing was whole blood, taken in connection with sensitization to the hapten diphenylcyclopropenone (DPC). Receptor source: a woman between 18 and 29 years old with alopecia areata. Some clones in this sample may be carry-over from other donors' samples.

V and J are TRBV28 and TRBJ2-2; 12 bases align to TRBD1. Germline values: CDR1 MDHEN, CDR2 SYDVKM. The CDR3 has 16 amino acids. Trimming removed 8 bases from V and 7 bases from J; junction bases left unmatched: 11. CDR3 loop: CASSSPGQGAIGELFF. The CDR3, as DNA: TGTGCCAGCTCTTCCCCGGGACAGGGGGCTATCGGGGAGCTGTTTTTT.

J is TRBJ2-7 and V is TRBV11-2; D might be TRBD1 or TRBD2, each matching 5 bases. Germline lookup yields CDR1 SGHAT and CDR2 FQNNGV. This CDR3 is 14 amino acids long. The ends were cut back, 1 base at V and 3 bases at J, with 10 bases in the middle. The CDR3 is CASSLGEGYYEQYF. CDR3 DNA: TGTGCCAGCAGCTTAGGCGAGGGGTACTACGAGCAGTACTTC.

The chain employs TRBV4-1 and TRBJ2-2, with D possibly being TRBD1 (6 bases). The germline V and J ends were trimmed by 1 base and 7 bases, with 13 bases remaining between them. The CDR3 contains 15 residues. The V gene's germline CDR1 is MGHRA and CDR2 YSYEKL. The CDR3 protein is CASSQGHREIGELFF. For the CDR3, the DNA is TGCGCCAGCAGCCAAGGGCACAGGGAGATCGGGGAGCTGTTTTTT.

This clonotype was seen at least ten times. V and J are TRBV4-2 and TRBJ1-5, with D perhaps matching TRBD1 (6 bases). The germline CDR1 and CDR2 sequences are LGHNA and YNFKEQ. The V end lost 1 base, the J end lost 0 bases, and 7 bases lay between the germline ends. The CDR3 contains 15 residues. CDR3 loop: CASSQGTDSNQPQHF. DNA of the CDR3: TGTGCCAGCAGCCAAGGGACAGATAGCAATCAGCCCCAGCATTTT.

This clonotype was recorded many times. The chain employs TRBV7-9 and TRBJ2-3; a possible D gene is TRBD1 (5 bases). The length of the CDR3 is 15 residues. Trimming took off 3 bases at V and 1 base at J, with 11 bases between the two ends. Germline V CDR1 and CDR2: SEHNR, FQNEAQ (reference sequence). The CDR3 DNA reads TGTGCCAGCAGCTTCGGCAGGGTAGGCACAGATACGCAGTATTTT. This encodes CASSFGRVGTDTQYF.

The V and J genes are TRBV7-9 and TRBJ2-1; D remains ambiguous. Trimming took 6 bases from V and 9 from J, leaving 6 bases between them. Germline V CDR1 and CDR2: SEHNR, FQNEAQ (reference sequence). The CDR3 has 10 residues. The CDR3, as DNA: TGTGCCAGCAGGGGTCCTGAGCAGTTCTTC. Encoded protein: CASRGPEQFF.

The chain has TRBV4-3 and TRBJ2-7; D tentatively fits TRBD1 or TRBD2 (6 bases each). The CDR3 covers 15 residues. CDR1 and CDR2 (germline): LGHNA, YSLEER. Between the trimmed V and J ends, which lost 1 base and 2 bases, there was a span of 12 bases. CDR3 in amino acids: CASSQVFGGPYEQYF. CDR3 in DNA: TGCGCCAGCAGCCAAGTATTCGGGGGCCCCTACGAGCAGTACTTC.

This clonotype was seen more than once but under ten times. The chain's CDR3 is CASSVSGGSSYEQYF. CDR3 sequence (DNA): TGTGCCAGCAGCGTTAGCGGGGGAAGCTCCTACGAGCAGTACTTC. The chain links TRBV9 to TRBJ2-7, with TRBD2 matching 9 bases. V trimming: 2 bases; J trimming: 0 bases; junction bases outside the gene matches: 3. The length of the CDR3 is 15 residues. Germline V gene sequence: CDR1 SGDLS, CDR2 YYNGEE.

The V gene is TRBV2, the J gene TRBJ1-2, with TRBD1 matching 8 bases. There are 15 residues in the CDR3. The V gene end was trimmed by 4 bases and the J gene end by 4 bases; junction bases not matched to a gene: 8. CDR1 and CDR2 from the germline V gene are SNHLY and FYNNEI. The CDR3 DNA reads as TGTGCCAGCAGTGTATTCCAGGGGGCCATCTATGGCTACACCTTC. Its translation is CASSVFQGAIYGYTF.

The V gene is TRBV7-9, the J gene TRBJ1-6; a weak D match, TRBD1 (5 bases). V lost 0 bases and J 7 bases, leaving 13 bases between the germline ends. The CDR3 has 16 amino acids. The germline V gene has CDR1 SEHNR and CDR2 FQNEAQ (reference sequence). The chain's CDR3 is CASSLATGRYNSPLHF. The CDR3 DNA follows: TGTGCCAGCAGCTTAGCGACGGGGCGTTACAATTCACCCCTCCACTTT.

This clonotype was counted ten times or more. The chain has TRBV20-1 and TRBJ2-7, with D perhaps given as TRBD1 or TRBD2 (6 bases each). Looked up from germline, CDR1 is DFQATT and CDR2 is SNEGSKA (reference sequence). This CDR3 region has 12 residues. V was trimmed by 6 bases and J by 7 bases, leaving 16 bases between them. The CDR3 sequence is CSANRGAREQYF. The CDR3 DNA reads as TGCAGTGCCAATAGGGGGGCGAGGGAGCAGTACTTC.

This clonotype was detected ten times or more. This sequence joins TRBV4-3 and TRBJ1-6, with 9 positions matching TRBD1. Germline V gives CDR1 LGHNA, CDR2 YSLEER. The CDR3 is 15 amino acids. The ends lost 4 bases at V and 7 bases at J; junction bases unmatched: 5. CDR3 sequence reads: CASSLQGAGNSPLHF. The CDR3 bases are TGCGCCAGCAGCCTACAGGGGGCCGGGAATTCACCCCTCCACTTT.

This clonotype was counted only a few times. The V and J genes are TRBV12-5 and TRBJ1-5; TRBD1 matches 9 bases. J was trimmed by 8 bases and V by 6 bases; bases with no gene match: 8. Germline CDR1 reads LGHNT; CDR2 reads FRNRAP. CDR3 size: 14 residues. The DNA of the CDR3 is TGTGCTAGTGGCCGAGGGACAGGGATGGAGCCCCAGCATTTT. Translated: CASGRGTGMEPQHF.

This clonotype appeared a few times. The V and J genes are TRBV6-6 and TRBJ1-1; tentatively, D is TRBD1 (5 bases). Germline assignment: CDR1 MNHNY and CDR2 SVGAGI (reference sequence). This CDR3 is built from 15 residues. V was shortened by 0 bases and J by 3 bases, with 11 bases between the two germline ends. The CDR3 DNA is TGTGCCAGCAGTTACTCAGGAGGGGTAGACACTGAAGCTTTCTTT. Amino acid sequence: CASSYSGGVDTEAFF.

The sample holds a few counts of this clonotype. V is TRBV2 and J is TRBJ1-4, with D perhaps TRBD1 (5 bases). CDR3 length: 17 residues. The V end lost 3 bases, the J end lost 0 bases, and 14 bases lay between the germline ends. Looked up from germline, CDR1 is SNHLY and CDR2 is FYNNEI. The CDR3 sequence: CASSESIGEATNEKLFF. CDR3 nucleotides: TGTGCCAGCAGTGAGTCTATAGGGGAAGCAACTAATGAAAAACTGTTTTTT.

This clonotype was seen repeatedly, ten times or more. This chain links TRBV7-9 with TRBJ1-1; no definite D call. The ends were cut back, 1 base at V and 6 bases at J, with 6 bases in the middle. Germline V gene sequence: CDR1 SEHNR, CDR2 FQNEAQ (reference sequence). The CDR3 sequence is 12 residues long. The CDR3 region has the DNA TGTGCCAGCAGCTTAGGGAGGGCTGAAGCTTTCTTT. Translating gives CASSLGRAEAFF.

This clonotype was seen more than once but under ten times. The genes are TRBV21-1 and TRBJ2-5; the table's D call of TRBD2 was not tested on the DNA. TRBV21-1 constitutes a pseudogene. There are 15 residues in the CDR3. The CDR3 spells CASPRLAAGQETQYF. The CDR3 DNA reads TGTGCCAGCCCCCGACTAGCGGCCGGGCAAGAGACCCAGTACTTC.

The chain uses TRBV6-5 and TRBJ1-2; 8 bases are shared with TRBD1. Germline CDR1 MNHEY, CDR2 SVGAGI. Trimming cost V 8 bases and J 0 bases; bases outside gene matches: 8. The CDR3 totals 15 residues. The CDR3 spells CASLPGTGANYGYTF. Written as DNA, the CDR3 is TGTGCCAGCTTACCCGGGACAGGAGCTAACTATGGCTACACCTTC.

This clonotype was detected many times. The V call is TRBV7-9, the J call TRBJ2-3; perhaps TRBD1 as D (6 bases). The CDR3 has 15 residues. The germline V gene encodes CDR1 SEHNR and CDR2 FQNEAQ (reference sequence). V was cut by 1 base and J by 3 bases, with 11 bases left in between. The CDR3 coding sequence is TGTGCCAGCAGCTTAGGGACAGACTTTACAGATACGCAGTATTTT. This encodes CASSLGTDFTDTQYF.

This clonotype was seen repeatedly, ten times or more. The chain joins TRBV6-1 to TRBJ1-1; TRBD1 matches at 7 bases. Germline V lookup: CDR1 MNHNS, CDR2 SASEGT. J lost 8 bases, V lost 4 bases, and 7 bases had no gene match. The CDR3 has 13 residues. For the CDR3, the DNA is TGTGCCAGCAGTGGCTTCTTGGGACAGGAAGCTTTCTTT. Its protein is CASSGFLGQEAFF.

This clonotype was counted ten times or more. The CDR3 DNA follows: TGTGCCAGCAGTCGAGGGGGGGCCGGAGATACGCAGTATTTT. Residues: CASSRGGAGDTQYF. The chain employs TRBV6-5 and TRBJ2-3, with a weak D call TRBD2 (7 bases). This CDR3 comprises 14 residues. Per germline, CDR1 MNHEY and CDR2 SVGAGI. The V gene lost 5 bases and the J gene lost 5 bases, with 14 bases spanning the gap.

This clonotype was detected a few times. V is TRBV7-9 and J is TRBJ2-1, with D perhaps TRBD2 (6 bases). V shed 0 bases and J shed 3 bases, with 6 bases lying between them. This CDR3 has 14 residues. Germline values: CDR1 SEHNR, CDR2 FQNEAQ (reference sequence). The CDR3 sequence: CASSLAEGYNEQFF. In DNA, the CDR3 is TGTGCCAGCAGCTTAGCGGAGGGCTACAATGAGCAGTTCTTC. The complete variable domain, with remaining parts taken from reference TRBV7-9 and TRBJ2-1, reads DTGVSQNPRHKITKRGQNVTFRCDPISEHNRLYWYRQTLGQGPEFLTYFQNEAQLEKSRLLSDRFSAERPKGSFSTLEIQRTEQGDSAMYLCASSLAEGYNEQFFGPGTRLTVL.

The chain combines TRBV29-1 with TRBJ2-3; D remains ambiguous. This CDR3 spans 13 amino acids. Germline V CDR1 and CDR2: SQVTM, ANQGSEA. Trimming cost V 4 bases and J 0 bases, with 8 bases left between them. The CDR3 here is CSVVADSTDTQYF. As DNA, the CDR3 is TGCAGCGTTGTGGCCGACAGCACAGATACGCAGTATTTT.

The sample holds many counts of this clonotype. The chain recombines TRBV7-2 with TRBJ2-5; TRBD2 agrees at 7 bases. Unmatched junction bases numbered 7, after V lost 5 bases and J lost 4 bases. The germline V gene encodes CDR1 SGHTA and CDR2 FQGNSA. The CDR3 is 14 residues long. CDR3 sequence reads: CASSHSGRGETQYF. The CDR3 DNA sequence: TGTGCCAGCAGCCATTCAGGGAGGGGAGAGACCCAGTACTTC.

The genes are TRBV3-1 and TRBJ2-5; D is unresolved. The CDR3 spans 12 residues. Germline V CDR1 and CDR2: LGHDT, YNNKEL (reference sequence). Deletions cut 0 bases from V and 6 bases from J, with 5 bases between. This chain's CDR3 is CASSQDWKTQYF. CDR3 nucleotide sequence: TGTGCCAGCAGCCAAGACTGGAAGACCCAGTACTTC.

This rearrangement joins TRBV7-2 to TRBJ2-7; D may be TRBD2 (6 bases). With 6 bases removed from V and 4 bases from J, the gap between germline ends came to 7 bases. Germline V lookup: CDR1 SGHTA, CDR2 FQGNSA. The length of the CDR3 is 11 residues. The CDR3 DNA follows: TGTGCCAGCAGTCGGGAGTACGAGCAGTACTTC. This encodes CASSREYEQYF.

This clonotype occurred many times. The rearrangement links TRBV7-9 to TRBJ1-6, with 7 bases aligning to TRBD1. The CDR3 has 13 amino acids. Germline CDR1 reads SEHNR; CDR2 reads FQNEAQ (reference sequence). The ends lost 4 bases at V and 7 bases at J; junction bases unmatched: 1. CDR3 region: CASSYRGNSPLHF. DNA of the CDR3: TGTGCCAGCAGCTACAGGGGAAATTCACCCCTCCACTTT.

The rearrangement joins TRBV4-1 to TRBJ1-6; D is undetermined. Per the germline V gene, CDR1 is MGHRA and CDR2 is YSYEKL. The CDR3 is 19 amino acids. Trimming took 0 bases from V and 3 from J, leaving 18 bases between them. The CDR3: CASSQESLRRNLYNSPLHF. The CDR3 DNA reads TGCGCCAGCAGCCAAGAGAGCCTCCGACGGAACCTCTATAATTCACCCCTCCACTTT.